This is a list of T cell receptor beta chains from one sample in a study of blood T cell repertoires in COVID-19. Some clones are missing from TCRdb's copy, which holds only in-frame ones; the method was immunoSEQ multiplex PCR. Of 250,000 to 400,000 clones detected, roughly 90% appear once; the ten largest clones hold less than 3.5%. Sequencing used peripheral blood. The receptor source for this set is a woman aged 25 to 45 with COVID-19, enrolled during active disease. The CDR3 runs from the conserved cysteine through the conserved F or W.

v_gene: TRBV2
j_gene: TRBJ2-2
len: 15
CDR3aa: CASSEQGWHTGELFF

v_gene: TRBV9
j_gene: TRBJ1-2
len: 15
CDR3aa: CASSAAGTLNYGYTF

v_gene: TRBV3-1/TRBV3-2
j_gene: TRBJ1-1
len: 15
CDR3aa: CASSPLGGVGTEAFF

v_gene: TRBV10-3
j_gene: TRBJ2-1
len: 16
CDR3aa: CAISDPGSGSRDEQFF

v_gene: TRBV5-4
j_gene: TRBJ2-7
len: 16
CDR3aa: CASSHVSGVAVEEQYF

v_gene: TRBV5-1
j_gene: TRBJ2-7
len: 14
CDR3aa: CASKGTSGSYEQYF

v_gene: TRBV29-1
j_gene: TRBJ2-3
len: 15
CDR3aa: CSAQGTGGIGDTQYF

v_gene: TRBV3-1/TRBV3-2
j_gene: TRBJ1-3
len: 16
CDR3aa: CASSQIAQGSGNTIYF

v_gene: TRBV7-9
j_gene: TRBJ2-1
len: 17
CDR3aa: CASSHRGTGLSYNEQFF

v_gene: TRBV10-3
j_gene: TRBJ2-5
len: 14
CDR3aa: CAIRVAGAGETQYF

v_gene: TRBV5-4
j_gene: TRBJ2-1
len: 15
CDR3aa: CASSLARGLANEQFF

v_gene: TRBV29-1
j_gene: TRBJ2-3
len: 14
CDR3aa: CSVDLGPSTDTQYF

v_gene: TRBV5-1
j_gene: TRBJ2-7
len: 15
CDR3aa: CASSTGTSGTYEQYF

v_gene: TRBV5-1
j_gene: TRBJ2-7
len: 11
CDR3aa: CASSLDQEQYF

v_gene: TRBV15
j_gene: TRBJ1-2
len: 15
CDR3aa: CATSRDRGANYGYTF

v_gene: TRBV6-1
j_gene: TRBJ1-1
len: 15
CDR3aa: CASSEAGRRYTEAFF

v_gene: TRBV11-3
j_gene: TRBJ2-4
len: 14
CDR3aa: CASSPGTGGSIQYF

v_gene: TRBV28
j_gene: TRBJ2-1
len: 13
CDR3aa: CASSFFDRGEQFF

v_gene: TRBV4-1
j_gene: TRBJ2-3
len: 16
CDR3aa: CASSPGGQSDTDTQYF

v_gene: TRBV10-3
j_gene: TRBJ2-7
len: 16
CDR3aa: CAISDPSRDRGGEQYF

v_gene: TRBV5-1
j_gene: TRBJ2-5
len: 15
CDR3aa: CASSRYQGAEETQYF

v_gene: TRBV7-9
j_gene: TRBJ2-2
len: 15
CDR3aa: CASSDGQGQTGELFF

v_gene: TRBV28
j_gene: TRBJ2-7
len: 15
CDR3aa: CASSLASGGISEQYF

v_gene: TRBV7-9
j_gene: TRBJ2-3
len: 15
CDR3aa: CASTGTSGIADTQYF

v_gene: TRBV29-1
j_gene: TRBJ1-2
len: 12
CDR3aa: CSVPNRAYGYTF

v_gene: TRBV5-1
j_gene: TRBJ1-2
len: 14
CDR3aa: CASSLSGQNYGYTF

v_gene: TRBV30
j_gene: TRBJ1-2
len: 13
CDR3aa: CAWSTQGAYGYTF

v_gene: TRBV10-3
j_gene: TRBJ2-1
len: 16
CDR3aa: CAIRDTVGSISHEQFF

v_gene: TRBV10-3
j_gene: TRBJ2-7
len: 18
CDR3aa: CAISESPLRQGNSYEQYF

v_gene: TRBV5-1
j_gene: TRBJ2-1
len: 17
CDR3aa: CASTFSPGTTVYNEQFF

v_gene: TRBV13
j_gene: TRBJ2-1
len: 15
CDR3aa: CASSSREGLGFEQFF

v_gene: TRBV7-7
j_gene: TRBJ2-7
len: 15
CDR3aa: CASMAGDRVVVRQYF

v_gene: TRBV15
j_gene: TRBJ2-4
len: 16
CDR3aa: CATSIDRVDTKNIQYF

v_gene: TRBV10-3
j_gene: TRBJ1-1
len: 13
CDR3aa: CAISEEPHTEAFF

v_gene: TRBV7-2
j_gene: TRBJ1-4
len: 14
CDR3aa: CASSLGGGVEKLFF

v_gene: TRBV28
j_gene: TRBJ1-2
len: 13
CDR3aa: CASSGRVEYGYTF

v_gene: TRBV28
j_gene: TRBJ2-2
len: 14
CDR3aa: CASSYVGGTGELFF